This T cell receptor (beta chain) was recovered during a study of shared clonotypes between healthy human individuals. The V end was cut by 6 bases, the J end by 13 bases, with 13 bases between. Germline CDR1 and CDR2: LNHDA and SQIVND (reference sequence). The CDR3 covers 11 residues. DNA from unsorted PBMC was sequenced on ten immunoSEQ deep assay plates. Per the study methods: ImmunoSEQ yielded junction-only sequences lacking quality scores, so filtering differed. Clones were sequenced by immunoSEQ multiplex PCR, and TCRdb holds only the in-frame ones, with some missing. V, J and clone size are those of that table, while D and trimming were read from the DNA. The sample comprises about 480,000 clones, over 60% of which are singletons, and around 12% rests with the top ten. General study points: Tissue TCR repertoires likely differ from these blood-only repertoires.

A remark on this clone: Its specificity is unknown.

Input material: PBMCs. This TCR was sampled from a woman aged 40 to 50 in good health. Some clones in this sample may be carry-over from other donors' samples. The chain combines TRBV19 with TRBJ2-4, with TRBD1 as a possible D gene (6 bases). The CDR3 DNA sequence: TGTGCCAGTAGCACACGACAGGCACAGTACTTC. It yields the protein CASSTRQAQYF. Complete variable domain (other parts from reference TRBV19 and TRBJ2-4): DGGITQSPKYLFRKEGQNVTLSCEQNLNHDAMYWYRQDPGQGLRLIYYSQIVNDFQKGDIAEGYSVSREKKESFPLTVTSAQKNPTAFYLCASSTRQAQYFGAGTRLSVL.